Presented here are 31 T cell receptor beta chains from one specimen sequenced in a study of blood T cell repertoires in COVID-19. Sequenced by immunoSEQ multiplex PCR; TCRdb stores in-frame clones only, minus some. Of about 100,000 clones in the sample, roughly 85% were seen once. Sequences were obtained from peripheral blood. These TCRs come from a woman in her 70s with active or convalescent COVID-19.

This clone was counted once. V is TRBV19 and J is TRBJ1-2, with 8 bases matching TRBD1. The CDR3 loop spans 13 amino acids. V gave up 4 bases and J gave up 4 bases; unmatched junction bases: 2. The germline gives CDR1 LNHDA, CDR2 SQIVND (reference sequence). The CDR3 is CASSTGQGYGYTF. The CDR3 DNA reads TGTGCCAGTAGTACCGGACAGGGCTATGGCTACACCTTC.

The J gene is TRBJ1-1, the V gene TRBV18; D may be TRBD1 (5 bases). Trimming shortened V by 10 bases and J by 0 bases, and 18 bases separated the two germline ends. Germline V gene sequence: CDR1 KGHSH, CDR2 LQKENI. This CDR3 contains 15 residues. The CDR3 DNA reads TGTGCCACCCAGGGCGATCTCCTCATGAACACTGAAGCTTTCTTT. Translated: CATQGDLLMNTEAFF.

The chain joins TRBV6-4 to TRBJ2-1; D unclear. The CDR3 has 13 amino acids. Germline values: CDR1 MRHNA, CDR2 SNTAGT. The V gene lost 4 bases and the J gene lost 10 bases, with 14 bases spanning the gap. CDR3 protein: CASSGGDQREQFF. The DNA of the CDR3 is TGTGCCAGCAGTGGCGGAGATCAACGGGAGCAGTTCTTC.

V usage is TRBV3-1 (or the pseudogene TRBV3-2) and J usage is TRBJ2-4; tentative D call: TRBD1 (6 bases). V lost 7 bases and J lost 7, with 14 bases in between. The germline V gene encodes CDR1 LGHDT and CDR2 YNNKEL (reference sequence). This CDR3 is 13 amino acids long. CDR3 sequence: CASTSTGINIQYF. DNA of the CDR3: TGTGCCAGCACTTCGACAGGAATTAACATTCAGTACTTC.

This clone has only one observation. The V and J genes are TRBV5-1 and TRBJ2-5, with D possibly TRBD2 on 6 matching bases. In germline, CDR1 is SGHRS, CDR2 YFSETQ. V was shortened by 1 base and J by 5 bases, with 6 bases between the two germline ends. This CDR3 comprises 12 residues. In nucleotides, the CDR3 is TGCGCCAGCAGCTTGAGCGGGGAGACCCAGTACTTC. It encodes CASSLSGETQYF. Variable domain in full (rest from reference TRBV5-1 and TRBJ2-5): KAGVTQTPRYLIKTRGQQVTLSCSPISGHRSVSWYQQTPGQGLQFLFEYFSETQRNKGNFPGRFSGRQFSNSRSEMNVSTLELGDSALYLCASSLSGETQYFGPGTRLLVL.

The chain employs TRBV18 and TRBJ2-1, with a weak D call TRBD2 (5 bases). This CDR3 is 16 amino acids long. Germline V gives CDR1 KGHSH, CDR2 LQKENI. V lost 0 bases and J lost 5, with 14 bases in between. The CDR3 spells CASSPPSSAGNNEQFF. Here the CDR3 DNA reads TGTGCCAGCTCACCACCGAGTAGCGCAGGTAACAATGAGCAGTTCTTC.

The V call is TRBV10-3, the J call TRBJ1-5; no clear D gene. The CDR3 covers 14 residues. The germline gives CDR1 ENHRY, CDR2 SYGVKD. V lost 1 base, J lost 3 bases, and 7 bases lay in between. Written as DNA, the CDR3 is TGTGCCATCAGTGAGTGGGCAGTCAATCAGCCCCAGCATTTT. Encoded protein: CAISEWAVNQPQHF.

CDR3: CASSEVGTGEGTDTQYF. In DNA, the CDR3 is TGTGCCAGCAGTGAAGTTGGGACAGGGGAAGGCACAGATACGCAGTATTTT. The chain carries TRBV2 and TRBJ2-3; 10 positions match TRBD1. There are 17 residues in the CDR3. CDR1 is SNHLY, CDR2 FYNNEI, per germline. Trimming cost V 1 base and J 1 base; bases outside gene matches: 5.

The rearrangement joins TRBV10-3 to TRBJ2-5, with D unclear. V lost 0 bases, J lost 7 bases, and 9 bases lay in between. The CDR3 has 13 residues. CDR1 is ENHRY and CDR2 is SYGVKD in the germline V gene. The CDR3 nucleotides read TGTGCCATCAGTGAGTCCCGAGATAGGACCCAGTACTTC. Its translation is CAISESRDRTQYF.

The chain has TRBV5-6 and TRBJ1-6; 8 positions match TRBD1. The CDR3 has 17 residues. Looked up from germline, CDR1 is SGHDT and CDR2 is YYEEEE. V was pared by 4 bases and J by 2 bases, with 8 bases of the junction left unmatched. CDR3 loop: CASSQMTGATYNSPLHF. As DNA, the CDR3 is TGTGCCAGCAGCCAAATGACAGGGGCCACCTATAATTCACCCCTCCACTTT.

The chain links TRBV19 to TRBJ2-1; TRBD2 matches 9 bases. The CDR3 length is 16 residues. V was clipped by 2 bases and J by 6 bases; unmatched bases: 8. Looked up from germline, CDR1 is LNHDA and CDR2 is SQIVND (reference sequence). DNA for the CDR3: TGTGCCAGTAGTATATATGGGCGGGGGGGATCCAATGAGCAGTTCTTC. This codes for CASSIYGRGGSNEQFF.

The V gene is TRBV15, the J gene TRBJ2-5, with 8 bases matching TRBD2. This CDR3 contains 17 residues. CDR1 is LNHNV and CDR2 is YYDKDF in the germline V gene (reference sequence). The V gene end was trimmed by 2 bases and the J gene end by 3 bases; junction bases not matched to a gene: 11. In DNA, the CDR3 is TGTGCCACCAGCAGACCCGGGATTACGGGGGGGGAAGAGACCCAGTACTTC. Amino acids: CATSRPGITGGEETQYF. Based on the CDR3 plus reference TRBV15 and TRBJ2-5, the full variable domain is DAMVIQNPRYQVTQFGKPVTLSCSQTLNHNVMYWYQQKSSQAPKLLFHYYDKDFNNEADTPDNFQSRRPNTSFCFLDIRSPGLGDTAMYLCATSRPGITGGEETQYFGPGTRLLVL.

J is TRBJ1-5 and V is TRBV9, with no clear D. The CDR3 runs to 13 residues. V shed 0 bases and J shed 4 bases, with 5 bases lying between them. Germline CDR1 SGDLS, CDR2 YYNGEE. CDR3 in amino acids: CASSVGENQPQHF. Here the CDR3 DNA reads TGTGCCAGCAGCGTAGGCGAGAATCAGCCCCAGCATTTT. Full variable domain (missing parts from reference TRBV9 and TRBJ1-5): DSGVTQTPKHLITATGQRVTLRCSPRSGDLSVYWYQQSLDQGLQFLIQYYNGEERAKGNILERFSAQQFPDLHSELNLSSLELGDSALYFCASSVGENQPQHFGDGTRLSIL.

Written as DNA, the CDR3 is TGCGCCAGCAGCCGCAACAGGGGGGACACTGAAGCTTTCTTT. This encodes CASSRNRGDTEAFF. V gene TRBV4-3 combines with J gene TRBJ1-1; 8 positions match TRBD1. There are 14 residues in the CDR3. V gave up 4 bases and J gave up 3 bases; unmatched junction bases: 4. Germline V gene sequence: CDR1 LGHNA, CDR2 YSLEER.

This sequence joins TRBV30 and TRBJ1-6; 7 positions match TRBD1. Germline trimming cut 4 bases from V and 0 bases from J; bases unmatched to any gene: 6. The CDR3 totals 16 residues. Germline CDR1 and CDR2: GTSNPN and SVGIG (reference sequence). CDR3 sequence reads: CAWKGNRGSYNSPLHF. In DNA, the CDR3 is TGTGCCTGGAAGGGGAACAGGGGCTCCTATAATTCACCCCTCCACTTT.

The gene calls are TRBV28 and TRBJ2-5, with TRBD1 matching over 8 bases. This CDR3 spans 17 amino acids. Trimming removed 5 bases from V and 5 bases from J; junction bases left unmatched: 16. Germline values: CDR1 MDHEN, CDR2 SYDVKM. The DNA for the CDR3 is TGTGCCAGCAGTCCCAACCGATGGACAGGGACAGATGAGACCCAGTACTTC. Translating it yields CASSPNRWTGTDETQYF. Full variable domain (outside the CDR3, taken from reference TRBV28 and TRBJ2-5): DVKVTQSSRYLVKRTGEKVFLECVQDMDHENMFWYRQDPGLGLRLIYFSYDVKMKEKGDIPEGYSVSREKKERFSLILESASTNQTSMYLCASSPNRWTGTDETQYFGPGTRLLVL.

The rearrangement joins TRBV7-9 to TRBJ1-5, with 7 bases that match TRBD1. V dropped 3 bases and J dropped 3; count of bases not matched to a gene: 2. CDR1 is SEHNR, CDR2 FQNEAQ, per germline (reference sequence). This CDR3 region has 14 residues. The CDR3 DNA reads as TGTGCCAGCAGCTTGACAGGGCTCAATCAGCCCCAGCATTTT. It is translated as CASSLTGLNQPQHF.

This clone was detected once. The chain is built from TRBV21-1 and TRBJ2-1; the table's D call, TRBD1, has no DNA check behind it. TRBV21-1 is classified as a pseudogene. The CDR3 loop spans 14 amino acids. The CDR3 DNA sequence: TGTGCCAGCAGCAAGGGCAGTTCCTACAATGAGCAGTTCTTC. Its translation: CASSKGSSYNEQFF.

In its sample, this clone was seen a few times. This chain connects TRBV4-1 to TRBJ2-2; 8 nucleotides align to TRBD1. Germline loops: CDR1 MGHRA, CDR2 YSYEKL. V shed 4 bases and J 1 base; nucleotides not matched to a gene: 5. The CDR3 spans 16 residues. CDR3: CASSLRTGGNTGELFF. The CDR3 DNA reads TGCGCCAGCAGCCTGCGAACAGGGGGGAACACCGGGGAGCTGTTTTTT.

The chain's CDR3 is CASKGTVGRFGNTIYF. The CDR3 nucleotides are TGTGCCAGCAAGGGGACAGTGGGTCGGTTCGGAAACACCATATATTTT. The chain is built from TRBV28 and TRBJ1-3, with 7 bases that match TRBD1. CDR1 and CDR2 from the germline V gene are MDHEN and SYDVKM. CDR3 length equals 16 residues. V lost 7 bases and J lost 4; bases outside the gene matches: 13.

This clone was seen only once. V and J are TRBV4-2 and TRBJ2-3; 10 nucleotides match TRBD2. J lost 4 bases, V lost 0 bases, and 7 bases had no gene match. This CDR3 comprises 17 residues. In germline, CDR1 is LGHNA, CDR2 YNFKEQ. CDR3 amino acids: CASSQDQREGRADTQYF. CDR3 coding DNA: TGTGCCAGCAGCCAAGATCAGCGGGAGGGCAGAGCAGATACGCAGTATTTT.

This clone was found once. V and J are TRBV24-1 and TRBJ2-3; D is undetermined. Germline-derived CDR1 and CDR2 are KGHDR and SFDVKD. This CDR3 is 15 amino acids long. V shed 4 bases and J shed 4 bases, with 14 bases lying between them. CDR3 residues: CATSDPVSFADTQYF. CDR3 nucleotides: TGTGCCACCAGTGACCCCGTCAGTTTCGCAGATACGCAGTATTTT.

This chain joins TRBV5-1 and TRBJ2-6; 7 bases map to TRBD1. With 0 bases clipped from V and 4 bases from J, the junction kept 7 bases outside the gene matches. Germline assignment: CDR1 SGHRS and CDR2 YFSETQ. The CDR3 has 17 amino acids. The CDR3 nucleotides read TGCGCCAGCAGCTTGGAGAAGGGGGCTAAGGGGGCCAACGTCCTGACTTTC. This sequence encodes CASSLEKGAKGANVLTF.

This clone was recorded once. The CDR3 DNA reads as TGTGCCAGCGGAGCGGGGTTTCACACAGATACGCAGTATTTT. Its protein is CASGAGFHTDTQYF. V usage is TRBV3-1 (or the pseudogene TRBV3-2) and J usage is TRBJ2-3; 7 bases agree with TRBD2. V trimming: 8 bases; J trimming: 2 bases; junction bases outside the gene matches: 7. Germline V lookup: CDR1 LGHDT, CDR2 YNNKEL (reference sequence). This CDR3 contains 14 residues.

The chain employs TRBV28 and TRBJ2-7, with 9 bases that match TRBD1. This CDR3 has 15 residues. Germline V gene lookup returns CDR1 MDHEN and CDR2 SYDVKM. Trimming at V came to 2 bases and at J to 6 bases, leaving 8 bases not matched to a gene. The CDR3 protein is CASSLGPGQGGEQYF. CDR3 DNA sequence: TGTGCCAGCAGTTTAGGTCCGGGACAGGGTGGCGAGCAGTACTTC.

The V gene is TRBV7-2, the J gene TRBJ2-2, with D possibly being TRBD1 (6 bases). V was clipped by 5 bases and J by 4 bases, with 17 bases between them. The CDR3 has 16 residues. Germline V CDR1 and CDR2: SGHTA, FQGNSA. The CDR3 region is CASSPPQGSATGELFF. The CDR3 DNA is TGTGCCAGCAGCCCACCACAGGGTTCGGCCACCGGGGAGCTGTTTTTT.

This chain uses TRBV2 with TRBJ2-2; 9 nucleotides match TRBD1. This CDR3 has 16 residues. The V segment lost 2 bases and the J segment 7 bases; nucleotides outside the gene matches: 8. Germline loops: CDR1 SNHLY, CDR2 FYNNEI. The CDR3, as DNA: TGTGCCAGCAGTGAACTAGGACAGGGGAACGGCGGGGAGCTGTTTTTT. Its translation is CASSELGQGNGGELFF.

The chain joins TRBV9 to TRBJ2-3; no firm D call. The CDR3 runs 16 residues. Trimming removed 3 bases from V and 4 bases from J, with 18 bases in between. CDR1 is SGDLS, CDR2 YYNGEE, per germline. DNA of the CDR3: TGTGCCAGCAGCGCCGACAACAAATTCCTTGCAGATACGCAGTATTTT. The encoded protein is CASSADNKFLADTQYF.

V usage is TRBV10-3 and J usage is TRBJ1-2; no clear D. This CDR3 region has 12 residues. Trimming removed 7 bases at V and 7 bases at J, with 13 bases between. CDR1 and CDR2 (germline): ENHRY, SYGVKD. The DNA for the CDR3 is TGTGCCATCACCACGGGTTTAGGTGGCTACACCTTC. It is translated as CAITTGLGGYTF.

The rearrangement joins TRBV2 to TRBJ2-2; D is possibly TRBD2 (6 bases). Per germline, CDR1 SNHLY and CDR2 FYNNEI. V shed 6 bases and J shed 4 bases, with 15 bases lying between them. The CDR3 runs to 15 residues. The CDR3 sequence: CASSLGLSGTGELFF. DNA of the CDR3: TGTGCCAGCAGCCTGGGACTCTCGGGCACCGGGGAGCTGTTTTTT. Variable domain in full (rest from reference TRBV2 and TRBJ2-2): EPEVTQTPSHQVTQMGQEVILRCVPISNHLYFYWYRQILGQKVEFLVSFYNNEISEKSEIFDDQFSVERPDGSNFTLKIRSTKLEDSAMYFCASSLGLSGTGELFFGEGSRLTVL.

This chain links TRBV5-4 with TRBJ1-1, with TRBD1 as a possible D gene (5 bases). CDR3 length equals 14 residues. Trimming left V 4 bases short and J 5 bases short, with 15 bases between. Germline values: CDR1 SGHNT, CDR2 YYREEE (reference sequence). CDR3 nucleotide sequence: TGTGCCAGCAGCGCGGGACGGATGGGTACTGAAGCTTTCTTT. Translating gives CASSAGRMGTEAFF.